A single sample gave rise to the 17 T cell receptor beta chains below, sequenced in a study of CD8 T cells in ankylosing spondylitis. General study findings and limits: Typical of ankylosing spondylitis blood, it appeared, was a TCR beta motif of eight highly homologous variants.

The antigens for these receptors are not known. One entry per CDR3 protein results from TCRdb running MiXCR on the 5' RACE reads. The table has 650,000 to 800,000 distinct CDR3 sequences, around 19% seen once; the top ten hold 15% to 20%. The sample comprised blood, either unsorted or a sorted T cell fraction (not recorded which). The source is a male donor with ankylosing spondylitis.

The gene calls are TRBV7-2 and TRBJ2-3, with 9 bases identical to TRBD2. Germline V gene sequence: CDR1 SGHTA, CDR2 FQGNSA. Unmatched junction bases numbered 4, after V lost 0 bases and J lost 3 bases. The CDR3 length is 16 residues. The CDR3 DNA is TGTGCCAGCAGCTTAGCGCTAGCGGGGCCGACAGATACGCAGTATTTT. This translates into CASSLALAGPTDTQYF.

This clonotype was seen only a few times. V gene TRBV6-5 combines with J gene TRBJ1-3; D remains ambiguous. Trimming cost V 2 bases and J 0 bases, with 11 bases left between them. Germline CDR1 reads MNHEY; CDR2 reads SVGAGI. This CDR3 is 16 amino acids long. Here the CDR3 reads CASSYGSGYSGNTIYF. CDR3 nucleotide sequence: TGTGCCAGCAGTTACGGGTCGGGCTACTCTGGAAACACCATATATTTT.

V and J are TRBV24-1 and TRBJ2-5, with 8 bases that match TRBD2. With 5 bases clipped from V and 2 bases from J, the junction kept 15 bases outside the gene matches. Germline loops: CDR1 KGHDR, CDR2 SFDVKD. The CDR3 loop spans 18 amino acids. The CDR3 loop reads CATSVPGRLREEQETQYF. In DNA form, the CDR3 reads TGTGCCACCAGTGTACCAGGGCGGTTGCGGGAGGAACAAGAGACCCAGTACTTC.

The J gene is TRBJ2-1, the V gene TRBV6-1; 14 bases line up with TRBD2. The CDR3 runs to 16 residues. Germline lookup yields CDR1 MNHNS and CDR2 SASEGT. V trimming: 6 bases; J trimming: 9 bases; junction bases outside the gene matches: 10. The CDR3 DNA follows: TGTGCCAGCAGACGGGGGGGGACTAGCGGGAGAACTGAGCAGTTCTTC. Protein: CASRRGGTSGRTEQFF.

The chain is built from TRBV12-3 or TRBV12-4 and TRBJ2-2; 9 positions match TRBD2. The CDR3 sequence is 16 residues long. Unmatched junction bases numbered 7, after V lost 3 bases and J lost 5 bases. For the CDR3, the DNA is TGTGCCAGCAGTTTTAGCGGCGGGAGGGCTACCGGGGAGCTGTTTTTT. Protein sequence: CASSFSGGRATGELFF.

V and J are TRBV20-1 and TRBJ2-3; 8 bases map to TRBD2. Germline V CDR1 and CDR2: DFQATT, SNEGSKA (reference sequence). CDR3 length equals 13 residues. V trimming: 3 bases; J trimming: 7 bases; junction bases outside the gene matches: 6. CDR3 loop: CSARDSGANTQYF. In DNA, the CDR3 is TGCAGTGCTAGGGATAGCGGGGCCAATACGCAGTATTTT.

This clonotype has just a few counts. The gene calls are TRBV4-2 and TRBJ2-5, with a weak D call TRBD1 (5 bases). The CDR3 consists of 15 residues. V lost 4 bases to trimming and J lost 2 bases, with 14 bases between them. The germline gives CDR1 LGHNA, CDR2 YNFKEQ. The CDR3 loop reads CASSPVAQAQETQYF. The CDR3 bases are TGTGCCAGCAGCCCCGTAGCACAGGCACAAGAGACCCAGTACTTC.

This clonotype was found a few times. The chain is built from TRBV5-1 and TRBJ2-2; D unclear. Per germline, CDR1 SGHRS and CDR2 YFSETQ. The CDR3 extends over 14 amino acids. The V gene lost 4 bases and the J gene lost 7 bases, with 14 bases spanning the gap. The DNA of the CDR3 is TGCGCCAGCAGCCCGGCCGTTACCGGCGGGGAGCTGTTTTTT. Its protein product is CASSPAVTGGELFF.

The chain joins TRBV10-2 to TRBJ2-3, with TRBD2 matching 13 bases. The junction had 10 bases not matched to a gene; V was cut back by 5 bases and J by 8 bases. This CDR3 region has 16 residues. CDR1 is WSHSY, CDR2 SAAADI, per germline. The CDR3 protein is CASSSPQLAGGFTQYF. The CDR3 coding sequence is TGCGCCAGCAGTTCCCCTCAACTAGCGGGAGGGTTTACGCAGTATTTT.

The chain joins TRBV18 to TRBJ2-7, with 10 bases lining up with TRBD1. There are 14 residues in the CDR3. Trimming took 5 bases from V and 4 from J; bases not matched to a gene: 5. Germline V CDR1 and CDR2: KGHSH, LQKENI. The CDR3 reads CASSTDRGPYEQYF. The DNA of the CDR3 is TGTGCCAGCTCAACCGACAGGGGGCCGTACGAGCAGTACTTC.

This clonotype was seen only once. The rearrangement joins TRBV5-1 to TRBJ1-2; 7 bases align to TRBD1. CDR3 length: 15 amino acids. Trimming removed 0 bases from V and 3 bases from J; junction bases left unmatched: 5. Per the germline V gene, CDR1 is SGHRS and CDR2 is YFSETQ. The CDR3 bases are TGCGCCAGCAGCTTGGTGGCAACAGGGGACTATGGCTACACCTTC. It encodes CASSLVATGDYGYTF. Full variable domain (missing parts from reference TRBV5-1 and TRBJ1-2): KAGVTQTPRYLIKTRGQQVTLSCSPISGHRSVSWYQQTPGQGLQFLFEYFSETQRNKGNFPGRFSGRQFSNSRSEMNVSTLELGDSALYLCASSLVATGDYGYTFGSGTRLTVV.

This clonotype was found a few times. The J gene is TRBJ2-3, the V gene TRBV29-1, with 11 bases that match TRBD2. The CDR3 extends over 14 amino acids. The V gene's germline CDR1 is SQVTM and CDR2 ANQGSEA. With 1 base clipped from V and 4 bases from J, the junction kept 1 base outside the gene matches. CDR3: CSVEASGRSDTQYF. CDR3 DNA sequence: TGCAGCGTTGAAGCTAGCGGGAGGTCAGATACGCAGTATTTT.

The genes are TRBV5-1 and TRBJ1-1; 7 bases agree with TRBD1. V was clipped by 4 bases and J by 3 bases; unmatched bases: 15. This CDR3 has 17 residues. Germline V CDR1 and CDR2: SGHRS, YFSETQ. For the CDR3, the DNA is TGCGCCAGCAGCCCTGACAGGGTCGGGGACGTTGACACTGAAGCTTTCTTT. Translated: CASSPDRVGDVDTEAFF.

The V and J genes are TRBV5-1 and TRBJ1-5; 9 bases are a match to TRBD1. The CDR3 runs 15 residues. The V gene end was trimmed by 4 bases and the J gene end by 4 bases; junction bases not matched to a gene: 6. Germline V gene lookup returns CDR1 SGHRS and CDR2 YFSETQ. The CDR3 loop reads CASSDGTGWNQPQHF. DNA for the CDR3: TGCGCCAGCAGCGATGGGACAGGGTGGAATCAGCCCCAGCATTTT.

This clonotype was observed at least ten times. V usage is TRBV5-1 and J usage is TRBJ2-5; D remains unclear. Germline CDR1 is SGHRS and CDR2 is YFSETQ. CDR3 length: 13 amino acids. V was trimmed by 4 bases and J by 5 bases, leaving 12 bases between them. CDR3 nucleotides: TGCGCCAGCAGCCCAGGTGGCGGTGAGACCCAGTACTTC. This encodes CASSPGGGETQYF.

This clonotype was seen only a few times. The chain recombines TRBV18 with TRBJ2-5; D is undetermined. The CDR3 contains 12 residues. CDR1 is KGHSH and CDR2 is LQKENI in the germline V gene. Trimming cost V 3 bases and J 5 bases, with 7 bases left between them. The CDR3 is CASSPVRETQYF. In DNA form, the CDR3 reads TGTGCCAGCTCACCTGTTCGTGAGACCCAGTACTTC.

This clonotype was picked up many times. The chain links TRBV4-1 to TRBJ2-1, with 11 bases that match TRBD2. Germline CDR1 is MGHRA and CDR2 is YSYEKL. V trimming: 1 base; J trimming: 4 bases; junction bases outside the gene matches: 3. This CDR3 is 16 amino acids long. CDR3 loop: CASSQAIAGGYNEQFF. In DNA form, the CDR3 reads TGCGCCAGCAGCCAAGCAATAGCGGGAGGGTACAATGAGCAGTTCTTC.